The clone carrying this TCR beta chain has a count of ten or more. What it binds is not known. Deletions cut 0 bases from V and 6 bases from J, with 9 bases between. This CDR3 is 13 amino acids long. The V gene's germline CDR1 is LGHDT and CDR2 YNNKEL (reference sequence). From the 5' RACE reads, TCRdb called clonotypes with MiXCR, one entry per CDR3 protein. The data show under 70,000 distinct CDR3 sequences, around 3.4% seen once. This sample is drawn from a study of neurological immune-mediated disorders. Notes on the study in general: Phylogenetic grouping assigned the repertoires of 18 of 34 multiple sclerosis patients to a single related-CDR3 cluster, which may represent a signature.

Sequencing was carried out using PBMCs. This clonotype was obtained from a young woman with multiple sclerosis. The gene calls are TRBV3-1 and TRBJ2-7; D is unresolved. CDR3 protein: CASSQDPGFEQYF. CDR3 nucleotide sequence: TGTGCCAGCAGCCAAGACCCCGGGTTCGAGCAGTACTTC.